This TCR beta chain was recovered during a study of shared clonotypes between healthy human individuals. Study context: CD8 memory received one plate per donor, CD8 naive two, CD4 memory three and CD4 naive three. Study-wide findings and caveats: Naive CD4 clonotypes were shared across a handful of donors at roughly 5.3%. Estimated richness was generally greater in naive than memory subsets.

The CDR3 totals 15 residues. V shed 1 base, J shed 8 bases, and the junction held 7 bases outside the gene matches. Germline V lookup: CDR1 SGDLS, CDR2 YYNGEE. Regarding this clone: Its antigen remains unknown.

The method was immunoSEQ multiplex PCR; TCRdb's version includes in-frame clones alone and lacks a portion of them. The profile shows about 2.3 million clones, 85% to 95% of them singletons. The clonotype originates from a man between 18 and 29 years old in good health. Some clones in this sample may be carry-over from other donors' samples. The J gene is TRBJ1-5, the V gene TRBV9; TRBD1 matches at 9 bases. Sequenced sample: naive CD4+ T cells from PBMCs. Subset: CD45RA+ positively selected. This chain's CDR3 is CASSVTQGAGEPQHF. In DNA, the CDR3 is TGTGCCAGCAGCGTAACACAGGGGGCAGGAGAGCCCCAGCATTTT.